This T cell receptor beta chain was documented in a study of human T cells and chemical hapten exposure. Looking at the study overall: Patients got weekly scalp diphenylcyclopropenone doses over the approximately 24-week study. General study points: Expanded TCR counts at PT1 went up together with patch test score, a positive correlation.

TCRdb re-analysed the RACE reads in MiXCR, keeping a single row per CDR3 protein. The table shows some 350,000 distinct CDR3 sequences, with roughly 6.9% occurring only once. Noted time point: patch test 1, 2 weeks after DPC sensitization. Stated treatment: therapeutic diphenylcyclopropenone sensitization with weekly scalp DPC. This clonotype has at least ten counts. Its target is not known. The material sequenced was whole blood, taken in connection with sensitization to the hapten diphenylcyclopropenone (DPC). This clonotype was sampled from a woman in her late teens or twenties with alopecia areata. Some clones in this sample may be carry-over from other donors' samples.

The CDR3 DNA is TGTGCCAGCAGTTCACAGGGGAGCTATGGCTACACCTTC. It is translated as CASSSQGSYGYTF. The chain combines TRBV12-3 or TRBV12-4 with TRBJ1-2; 7 bases match TRBD1. This CDR3 is built from 13 residues. V was clipped by 4 bases and J by 4 bases; unmatched bases: 3.